The 22 T cell receptor beta chains presented below share a single source sample, sequenced in a study of T-cell reconstitution after alpha-beta-depleted transplantation in children. Unique molecular identifiers were incorporated during preparation of the TCRbeta library. MiXCR, run by TCRdb on the PCR reads, gives a single entry per CDR3 protein. The sample carries roughly 590,000 distinct CDR3 sequences, approximately 17% recorded once. Material: PBMCs from the stem cell graft donor, obtained from the stem cell graft. All receptors come from a human donor who donated a stem cell graft to a child with acute myeloid leukemia.

This clonotype was counted at least ten times. The chain carries TRBV6-1 and TRBJ2-3; D perhaps matches TRBD1 (5 bases). CDR1 MNHNS and CDR2 SASEGT come from the germline V gene. This CDR3 has 14 amino acids. The V gene lost 6 bases and the J gene lost 1 base, with 11 bases spanning the gap. The CDR3 here is CASRMAGRTDTQYF. CDR3 sequence (DNA): TGTGCCAGCAGGATGGCAGGGCGCACAGATACGCAGTATTTT.

In its sample, this clonotype was seen many times. The rearrangement links TRBV12-3 or TRBV12-4 to TRBJ2-7; TRBD2 might be the D (6 bases). This CDR3 region has 14 residues. Trimming stripped 2 bases from V and 4 bases from J, with 12 bases between. The CDR3 region is CASSLTGEAYEQYV. The CDR3 DNA reads as TGTGCCAGCAGTTTAACGGGGGAAGCTTACGAGCAGTACGTC.

This clonotype was found a few times. This chain joins TRBV12-3 or TRBV12-4 and TRBJ2-5; unclear D gene. Deletions cut 7 bases from V and 5 bases from J, with 11 bases between. The CDR3 runs 12 residues. CDR3 amino acids: CASNLGMETQYF. The DNA of the CDR3 is TGTGCCAGCAATCTCGGAATGGAGACCCAGTACTTC.

The chain uses TRBV7-9 and TRBJ2-7; unclear D gene. CDR1 and CDR2 (germline): SEHNR, FQNEAQ (reference sequence). The CDR3 totals 11 residues. Trimming cost V 4 bases and J 6 bases, with 7 bases left between them. As DNA, the CDR3 is TGTGCCAGCAGCTCTTCATTCGAGCAGTACTTC. Translation: CASSSSFEQYF. The full variable domain, its missing parts supplied by reference TRBV7-9 and TRBJ2-7, is DTGVSQNPRHKITKRGQNVTFRCDPISEHNRLYWYRQTLGQGPEFLTYFQNEAQLEKSRLLSDRFSAERPKGSFSTLEIQRTEQGDSAMYLCASSSSFEQYFGPGTRLTVT.

This rearrangement joins TRBV9 to TRBJ2-3; 10 bases line up with TRBD2. This CDR3 spans 16 amino acids. CDR1 is SGDLS, CDR2 YYNGEE, per germline. The V and J ends lost 4 bases and 2 bases, in that order; junction bases with no gene match: 7. The CDR3 region has the DNA TGTGCCAGCAGCTCCAGACTAGCGGGCCCCACAGATACGCAGTATTTT. Translation: CASSSRLAGPTDTQYF.

This clonotype has more than one count but fewer than ten. The rearrangement links TRBV12-3 or TRBV12-4 to TRBJ2-5; the match to TRBD2 covers 14 bases. This CDR3 comprises 16 residues. V gave up 5 bases and J gave up 1 base; unmatched junction bases: 3. CDR3 protein: CASSRTSGGLQETQYF. As DNA, the CDR3 is TGTGCCAGCAGTCGGACTAGCGGGGGGCTCCAAGAGACCCAGTACTTC.

This clonotype has ten or more counts. CDR3 region: CASSLFRGPYNEQFF. DNA for the CDR3: TGTGCCAGCAGTCTCTTTAGGGGCCCCTACAATGAGCAGTTCTTC. The rearrangement joins TRBV6-1 to TRBJ2-1; possible D gene TRBD1, 5 bases. CDR3 length: 15 residues. The ends were cut back, 5 bases at V and 2 bases at J, with 13 bases in the middle. From germline, CDR1 is MNHNS and CDR2 SASEGT.

This clonotype was counted at least ten times. The chain couples TRBV6-5 to TRBJ2-7, with D possibly TRBD2 on 6 matching bases. CDR1 is MNHEY and CDR2 is SVGAGI in the germline V gene. V was clipped by 7 bases and J by 6 bases, with 19 bases between them. There are 14 residues in the CDR3. The CDR3 nucleotides read TGTGCCAGCACCCCTTCCATTAACGGGGGCGAGCAGTACGTC. Amino acids: CASTPSINGGEQYV.

This clonotype occurred a few times. The rearrangement links TRBV20-1 to TRBJ2-5; 9 bases fit TRBD2. V lost 0 bases and J lost 3; bases outside the gene matches: 14. Germline assignment: CDR1 DFQATT and CDR2 SNEGSKA (reference sequence). The CDR3 sequence is 18 residues long. The CDR3 loop reads CSARERVVAGAPKETQYF. The DNA for the CDR3 is TGCAGTGCTAGAGAGAGGGTGGTAGCGGGGGCCCCGAAAGAGACCCAGTACTTC.

A word on this clonotype: A much larger clonotype is one base distant, so this may be a read error. V gene TRBV20-1 combines with J gene TRBJ1-2; tentatively, D is TRBD1 (5 bases). This CDR3 is built from 14 residues. The germline gives CDR1 DFQATT, CDR2 SNEGSKA (reference sequence). The V end was cut by 6 bases, the J end by 2 bases, with 16 bases between. CDR3 nucleotide sequence: TGCAGTGCCACCTACCCCGGGGGGAACTATGGCTACACCTTC. Its translation: CSATYPGGNYGYTF.

This clonotype has ten or more counts. J is TRBJ2-7 and V is TRBV29-1; D is ambiguous. Trimming left V 1 base short and J 0 bases short, with 16 bases between. CDR3 size: 16 residues. Germline assignment: CDR1 SQVTM and CDR2 ANQGSEA. CDR3 coding DNA: TGCAGCGTTGAAGGTTCTCGATCGGTCAACTCCTACGAGCAGTACTTC. Its translation: CSVEGSRSVNSYEQYF.

This clonotype was observed many times. The chain joins TRBV12-3 or TRBV12-4 to TRBJ1-2; 10 bases map to TRBD1. This CDR3 is 14 amino acids long. V was clipped by 5 bases and J by 6 bases; unmatched bases: 6. The CDR3 region is CASSPRQGAHGYTF. CDR3 coding DNA: TGTGCCAGCAGTCCCCGACAGGGGGCTCATGGCTACACCTTC.

This clonotype occurred many times. The chain recombines TRBV27 with TRBJ2-7; D gene unclear. This CDR3 is 13 amino acids long. Trimming took 3 bases from V and 3 from J, leaving 9 bases between them. CDR1 MNHEY and CDR2 SMNVEV come from the germline V gene (reference sequence). The CDR3 DNA reads as TGTGCCAGCAGTTTCGGTCAGAACTACGAGCAGTACGTC. This gives the protein CASSFGQNYEQYV.

The V and J genes are TRBV21-1 and TRBJ2-2; the table's TRBD2 call for D was not verified on the DNA. TRBV21-1 is reported as a pseudogene. CDR3 length equals 16 residues. Here the CDR3 reads CASSKAGALNTGELFF. CDR3 sequence (DNA): TGTGCCAGCAGCAAAGCAGGGGCCCTGAACACCGGGGAGCTGTTTTTT.

This clonotype was seen repeatedly, ten times or more. The rearrangement links TRBV5-6 to TRBJ2-3; D not certain. The V end was cut by 7 bases, the J end by 4 bases, with 10 bases between. This CDR3 comprises 12 residues. Germline V gene data show CDR1 as SGHDT and CDR2 as YYEEEE. The DNA of the CDR3 is TGTGCCAGCCTGCAAGACCCAGATACGCAGTATTTT. Translating it yields CASLQDPDTQYF.

This clonotype has just a few counts. The V call is TRBV5-4, the J call TRBJ2-1, with TRBD1 matching 8 bases. The CDR3 spans 15 residues. CDR1 SGHNT and CDR2 YYREEE come from the germline V gene (reference sequence). Unmatched junction bases numbered 6, after V lost 5 bases and J lost 2 bases. CDR3 region: CASRSWGQAYNEQFF. The CDR3 region has the DNA TGTGCCAGCAGATCCTGGGGACAGGCCTACAATGAGCAGTTCTTC.

About this clonotype itself: Being one base from a much bigger clone, this may be a read error. The J gene is TRBJ1-2, the V gene TRBV29-1; TRBD1 is a possible D gene (6 bases). Germline V gene lookup returns CDR1 SQVTM and CDR2 ANQGSEA. This CDR3 spans 15 amino acids. The CDR3 nucleotides are TGCGGCGTCGATGGGGGGGGGCTGTATAACTATGGCTACACCTTC. It yields the protein CGVDGGGLYNYGYTF.

This clonotype was seen many times. The rearrangement links TRBV20-1 to TRBJ1-1, with 10 bases aligning to TRBD1. Unmatched junction bases numbered 4, after V lost 1 base and J lost 5 bases. The germline V gene has CDR1 DFQATT and CDR2 SNEGSKA (reference sequence). The CDR3 is 14 residues long. CDR3 sequence reads: CSARGDRGRTEAFF. As DNA, the CDR3 is TGCAGTGCTAGAGGTGACAGGGGGCGGACTGAAGCTTTCTTT.

This clonotype was counted only a few times. The gene calls are TRBV12-3 or TRBV12-4 and TRBJ1-1, with 10 positions matching TRBD1. The length of the CDR3 is 15 residues. The V gene end was trimmed by 8 bases and the J gene end by 0 bases; junction bases not matched to a gene: 6. For the CDR3, the DNA is TGTGCCAGCTCCGGGACAGGGGACTTGAACACTGAAGCTTTCTTT. It specifies CASSGTGDLNTEAFF.

This clonotype was observed a handful of times. This chain connects TRBV20-1 to TRBJ1-6; weak D call: TRBD1 (6 bases). The V end lost 2 bases, the J end lost 5 bases, and 13 bases lay between the germline ends. Germline values: CDR1 DFQATT, CDR2 SNEGSKA (reference sequence). CDR3 length: 15 residues. The CDR3 reads CSARSGEIDNSPLHF. In DNA form, the CDR3 reads TGCAGTGCTAGATCAGGGGAAATTGATAATTCACCCCTCCACTTT.

This clonotype was found many times. The rearrangement links TRBV5-6 to TRBJ1-4; 7 bases match TRBD1. Losses at the gene ends were 3 bases for V and 5 bases for J; bases not matched to a gene: 4. The germline CDR1 and CDR2 sequences are SGHDT and YYEEEE. CDR3 length: 14 residues. The CDR3 DNA follows: TGTGCCAGCAGCTCAACGACAGGGAATGAAAAACTGTTTTTT. Protein product: CASSSTTGNEKLFF.

For this clonotype: At one end, the junction sequence differs from germline, possibly due to a read error. DNA of the CDR3: TGCAGTTCTAGAATGGCCAGCCGCGGTGGCAATGAGCAGTTCTTC. It encodes CSSRMASRGGNEQFF. The J gene is TRBJ2-1, the V gene TRBV20-1, with no clear D. CDR1 DFQATT and CDR2 SNEGSKA come from the germline V gene (reference sequence). The CDR3 covers 15 residues.